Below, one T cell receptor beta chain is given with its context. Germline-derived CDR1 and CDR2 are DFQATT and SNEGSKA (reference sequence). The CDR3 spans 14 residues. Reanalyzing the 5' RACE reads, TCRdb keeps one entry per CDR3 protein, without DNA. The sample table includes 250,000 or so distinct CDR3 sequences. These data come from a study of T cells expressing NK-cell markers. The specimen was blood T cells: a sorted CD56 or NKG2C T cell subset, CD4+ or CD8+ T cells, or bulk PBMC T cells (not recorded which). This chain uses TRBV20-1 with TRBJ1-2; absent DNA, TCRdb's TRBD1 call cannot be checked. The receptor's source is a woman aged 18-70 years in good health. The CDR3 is CSASGRGQTYGYTF.